These 21 T cell receptor beta chains came from one sample sequenced in a study of diagnostic markers for celiac disease. Reprocessing the reads, TCRdb reports a single entry for every CDR3 protein and omits DNA. The repertoire shows fewer than 4,000 distinct CDR3 sequences; the top ten hold 7.5% to 10%. The sequencing sample was made of either unsorted cells or a sorted T cell fraction (not recorded which). The receptors originated from a human donor. This table probably holds off-target reads from a library built for another chain.

Frequency places this clonotype as medium-sized. This chain joins TRBV20-1 and TRBJ1-6. From germline, CDR1 is DFQATT and CDR2 SNEGSKA (reference sequence). This CDR3 spans 15 amino acids. CDR3 amino acids: CSAPSSFGPGSPLHF.

This chain connects TRBV7-2 to TRBJ2-7; TCRdb returns TRBD2, unconfirmable since there is no DNA. There are 16 residues in the CDR3. Germline assignment: CDR1 SGHTA and CDR2 FQGNSA. The CDR3 region is CASSFSRAGGESEQYF.

This clonotype is deemed medium-sized (0.01 to 0.1%) by its frequency. The rearrangement joins TRBV12-3 or TRBV12-4 to TRBJ2-3. The CDR3 length is 14 residues. CDR3 sequence reads: CASSPQWIADTQYF.

The CDR3 sequence: CASSQTAITGELFF. The rearrangement uses TRBV2 and TRBJ2-2. The CDR3 sequence is 14 residues long. Germline values: CDR1 SNHLY, CDR2 FYNNEI.

The chain has TRBV3-1 and TRBJ1-4. The CDR3 is made up of 12 amino acids. Germline-derived CDR1 and CDR2 are LGHDT and YNNKEL (reference sequence). The CDR3 reads CASSHVGEKLFF.

The chain couples TRBV4-3 to TRBJ1-6; TCRdb names TRBD1, which stays unverified in the absence of DNA. Germline CDR1 and CDR2: LGHNA and YSLEER. The CDR3 extends over 13 amino acids. The CDR3 region is CASRTGLNSPLHF.

In terms of frequency, this clonotype is medium-sized (0.01 to 0.1%). The chain links TRBV5-1 to TRBJ2-7; with no DNA, the TCRdb D assignment of TRBD1 cannot be verified. The CDR3 spans 13 residues. Germline V CDR1 and CDR2: SGHRS, YFSETQ. CDR3 sequence reads: CASARQGTYEQYF.

The genes are TRBV28 and TRBJ2-3; TCRdb selects TRBD2, and the lack of DNA leaves this call unchecked. The length of the CDR3 is 14 residues. The germline V gene encodes CDR1 MDHEN and CDR2 SYDVKM. CDR3 loop: CASSPATSTDTQYF.

Considering frequency, this clonotype is medium-sized. This chain joins TRBV7-2 and TRBJ2-3. The CDR3 covers 16 residues. Germline V gives CDR1 SGHTA, CDR2 FQGNSA. The CDR3 protein is CASRSRLAASTDTQYF.

This clonotype is classed as medium-sized (0.01 to 0.1%) by frequency. The chain uses TRBV28 and TRBJ2-2; the TCRdb D gene call, TRBD2, has no DNA to confirm it. This CDR3 contains 14 residues. Germline loops: CDR1 MDHEN, CDR2 SYDVKM. CDR3 loop: CAMGPNTNTGELFF.

The chain has TRBV7-9 and TRBJ1-2; there is no DNA to check the TCRdb D call of TRBD1. The CDR3 covers 17 residues. From germline, CDR1 is SEHNR and CDR2 FQNEAQ (reference sequence). CDR3 in amino acids: CASSPWGMRGTNYGYTF. Combining the CDR3 with reference TRBV7-9 and TRBJ1-2 gives the whole variable domain DTGVSQNPRHKITKRGQNVTFRCDPISEHNRLYWYRQTLGQGPEFLTYFQNEAQLEKSRLLSDRFSAERPKGSFSTLEIQRTEQGDSAMYLCASSPWGMRGTNYGYTFGSGTRLTVV.

According to its frequency, this clonotype is medium-sized. J is TRBJ2-7 and V is TRBV7-2; checking the TCRdb D call of TRBD2 is not possible without DNA. The CDR3 covers 17 residues. CDR1 and CDR2 (germline): SGHTA, FQGNSA. CDR3 sequence reads: CASSLAAGSSGEYEQYF.

Judged by frequency, this clonotype is medium-sized. The chain recombines TRBV5-5 with TRBJ1-1. CDR1 and CDR2 from the germline V gene are SGHKS and YYEKEE (reference sequence). The CDR3 sequence is 13 residues long. CDR3 loop: CASSATNGMEAFF.

Considering frequency, this clonotype is medium-sized (0.01 to 0.1%). The chain links TRBV6-2 or TRBV6-3 to TRBJ1-1; TCRdb returns TRBD1, unconfirmable since there is no DNA. CDR1 and CDR2 (germline): MNHEY, SVGEGT. The CDR3 sequence is 12 residues long. CDR3 protein: CAIGTGGTEAFF.

This clonotype is identified as medium-sized (0.01 to 0.1%) from frequency. The chain couples TRBV24-1 to TRBJ2-2; TCRdb's D gene call, TRBD1, goes unchecked for lack of DNA. This CDR3 spans 11 amino acids. Germline lookup yields CDR1 KGHDR and CDR2 SFDVKD. CDR3 sequence reads: CARQGAGELFF.

The rearrangement links TRBV6-5 to TRBJ1-2. There are 15 residues in the CDR3. Germline CDR1 reads MNHEY; CDR2 reads SVGAGI. CDR3 region: CARNPSSGGNSGYTF.

The chain recombines TRBV7-2 with TRBJ1-2; TCRdb's D call, TRBD1, is unchecked because there is no DNA. Germline CDR1 and CDR2: SGHTA and FQGNSA. The CDR3 runs 15 residues. The CDR3 sequence: CASSLGQGGNYGYTF.

This clonotype is deemed medium-sized by its frequency. The J gene is TRBJ1-1, the V gene TRBV27; lacking DNA, the TRBD1 call made by TCRdb goes unchecked. Per germline, CDR1 MNHEY and CDR2 SMNVEV (reference sequence). The CDR3 sequence is 13 residues long. The CDR3 spells CASSPGQYTEAFF.

This clonotype is classed as large by frequency. The chain is built from TRBV5-1 and TRBJ1-5; there is no DNA to check the TCRdb D call of TRBD1. The CDR3 covers 16 residues. Germline V gene sequence: CDR1 SGHRS, CDR2 YFSETQ. This chain's CDR3 is CASSFTGAYSNQPQHF.

Judged by frequency, this clonotype is medium-sized. The rearrangement links TRBV30 to TRBJ2-1; the D gene TCRdb calls, TRBD1, cannot be checked with no DNA. This CDR3 region has 14 residues. Germline values: CDR1 GTSNPN, CDR2 SVGIG (reference sequence). This chain's CDR3 is CAWGGGSSYNEQFF. Together with reference TRBV30 and TRBJ2-1, the CDR3 gives the full variable domain: SQTIHQWPATLVQPVGSPLSLECTVEGTSNPNLYWYRQAAGRGLQLLFYSVGIGQISSEVPQNLSASRPQDRQFILSSKKLLLSDSGFYLCAWGGGSSYNEQFFGPGTRLTVL.

This clonotype is classed as medium-sized by frequency. The chain couples TRBV5-1 to TRBJ1-1; TCRdb calls TRBD1, which cannot be checked without DNA. Looked up from germline, CDR1 is SGHRS and CDR2 is YFSETQ. This CDR3 comprises 15 residues. The CDR3 region is CASNPGGKVNTEAFF.